This TCR beta chain is from a study of blood T cells in healthy people across ages. V was shortened by 10 bases and J by 4 bases, with 16 bases between the two germline ends. The length of the CDR3 is 13 residues. The germline V gene has CDR1 ENHRY and CDR2 SYGVKD. Using a J-beta primer mix together with a sample-barcoded 5' primer, a second PCR was run for 7 to 11 cycles. A 12-random-nucleotide template-switch adaptor tagged each cDNA molecule. TCRdb reanalysed the 5' RACE reads using MiXCR and keeps one entry per CDR3 protein. Counted here are about 650,000 distinct CDR3 sequences, roughly 32% occurring once; the ten biggest clones make up 15%. Peripheral blood samples of 9 to 10 milliliters were drawn from each donor.

Input material: blood. V gene TRBV10-3 combines with J gene TRBJ1-2; D is perhaps TRBD1 (5 bases). The receptor was derived from an elderly woman in good health. The CDR3 region is CATHGAAGYGYTF. The CDR3 DNA reads as TGTGCCACTCATGGGGCAGCGGGCTATGGCTACACCTTC.